A selection of T cell receptor beta chains follows, all from one sample in a study of T cells after yellow fever vaccination. Each CDR3 protein gets one entry after TCRdb re-called the 5' RACE reads with MiXCR. The table lists 500,000 to 550,000 distinct CDR3 sequences, roughly a fifth of them singletons. This material consisted of PBMCs, taken about 20 days after the first yellow fever vaccination. All receptors derive from a man between 18 and 29 years old who received the YFV17D yellow fever vaccine. Each CDR3 is given with its conserved first and last residue. The D gene is left open where the match is weak. Expanded clones are given a class, and other clones once, few, many or no size at all.

clone_size,j_call,v_call,d_call,cdr3_nt,cdr3_aa
.,TRBJ2-7,TRBV27,.,TGTGCCAGCGGTTCCTCCTACGAGCAGTACTTC,CASGSSYEQYF
.,TRBJ2-7,TRBV18,TRBD1,TGTGCCAGCTCACCCACAACAGGGGGCCGGTACGAGCAGTACTTC,CASSPTTGGRYEQYF
few,TRBJ1-5,TRBV9,.,TGTGCCAGCAGCGTAGGGCAGGGGAGCAATCAGCCCCAGCATTTT,CASSVGQGSNQPQHF
.,TRBJ1-5,TRBV12-5,.,TGTGCTAGTGGTTTGCAGCGGGATCAGCCCCAGCATTTT,CASGLQRDQPQHF
few,TRBJ1-5,TRBV27,.,TGTGCCAGCAGTTTAGGATTAAGCAATCAGCCCCAGCATTTT,CASSLGLSNQPQHF
few,TRBJ2-3,TRBV27,.,TGTGCCAGCAGTTACGACTGGATGTTCGGGTATACGCAGTATTTT,CASSYDWMFGYTQYF
.,TRBJ2-4,TRBV19,.,TGTGCCAGTTCGTCTGTCGACCAAGCCAAAAACATTCAGTACTTC,CASSSVDQAKNIQYF
few,TRBJ2-5,TRBV6-5,.,TGTGCCAGCAGTTACGGTAGAAGACTAGAGGAAGAGACCCAGTACTTC,CASSYGRRLEEETQYF
.,TRBJ1-2,TRBV5-1,.,TGCGCCAGCCGACCCGCGGCGGGGGAGGGCTACACCTTC,CASRPAAGEGYTF
few,TRBJ2-2,TRBV6-2/TRBV6-3,TRBD1,TGTGCCAGCAGTTATAGGACAGGGGGATCGAACACCGGGGAGCTGTTTTTT,CASSYRTGGSNTGELFF
few,TRBJ1-4,TRBV4-2,.,TGTGCCAGCAGCCAAGATGGAAGGACCGTTTTT,CASSQDGRTVF
.,TRBJ2-3,TRBV5-4,TRBD1,TGTGCCAGCAGCAACGACAGGGCAGATACGCAGTATTTT,CASSNDRADTQYF